This T cell receptor beta chain was sequenced in a study of CD8 T cells in Susac syndrome. In contrast to the negatively isolated CD8+ and CD4+ T cells, TEMRA cells were FACS-enriched. RNA, at about 0.45 to 1 ug, was reverse transcribed with random hexamers. TCR beta CDR3 was amplified by immunoSEQ covering 54 Vbeta and 13 Jbeta. TCRdb passed the immunoSEQ multiplex PCR reads through MiXCR, listing each CDR3 protein once. The profile shows approximately 200,000 distinct CDR3 sequences, around 95% of them singletons. V gave up 5 bases and J gave up 1 base; unmatched junction bases: 3. This CDR3 contains 14 residues. The germline CDR1 and CDR2 sequences are DFQATT and SNEGSKA (reference sequence).

This chain connects TRBV20-1 to TRBJ2-2; 8 positions agree with TRBD2. Sequencing input: CD4+ T cells from PBMCs. This sequence originates from a human donor with multiple sclerosis. The CDR3 DNA reads TGCAGTGCTCGCCGGGAGGGGAACACCGGGGAGCTGTTTTTT. Its protein product is CSARREGNTGELFF.